These 23 T cell receptor beta chains came from one sample sequenced in a study of molecular identifiers for immune sequencing clone quantification (dated 2018 in TCRdb). The library was built by means of PCR. The listed sequencing device is Illumina MiSeq. TCRdb took the public reads, trimmed them with fastp at Q25, ran MiXCR for clone calling and kept in-frame beta chains. Entries are consolidated by CDR3 protein sequence, retaining the most common genes and DNA. The sample table shows about 40,000 distinct CDR3 sequences, and 18% are seen once. 5.5% to 7.5% of the sample is held by the ten biggest clonotypes. Sequenced input: naive CD8+ T cells from blood, with Jurkat cell RNA spiked in. The label giving this sample's cell subset or site can be read as: FACS-sorted CD8+CD4-CCR7+CD45RA+ naive T cells. The receptors stem from a human donor in good health. Some libraries in this study had Jurkat cell RNA spiked in.

On this clonotype: A much larger clone sits a single nucleotide away, making a read error possible. V gene TRBV5-5 combines with J gene TRBJ2-7, with 9 bases identical to TRBD1. CDR3 length equals 14 residues. V shed 3 bases and J 5 bases; nucleotides not matched to a gene: 6. Germline CDR1 and CDR2: SGHKS and YYEKEE (reference sequence). The CDR3 bases are TGTGCCAGCAGCTCGGGGACAGGGTACGACGAGCAGTACTTC. Its protein product is CASSSGTGYDEQYF.

The gene calls are TRBV18 and TRBJ1-1; D is undetermined. V was pared by 0 bases and J by 4 bases, with 6 bases between. The germline gives CDR1 KGHSH, CDR2 LQKENI. The CDR3 totals 13 residues. The CDR3 nucleotides read TGTGCCAGCTCACCACCCGCTACCACTGAAGCTTTCTTT. It yields the protein CASSPPATTEAFF. Supplemented by reference TRBV18 and TRBJ1-1, the full variable domain reads NAGVMQNPRHLVRRRGQEARLRCSPMKGHSHVYWYRQLPEEGLKFMVYLQKENIIDESGMPKERFSAEFPKEGPSILRIQQVVRGDSAAYFCASSPPATTEAFFGQGTRLTVV.

This clonotype was counted ten times or more. V and J are TRBV5-6 and TRBJ2-5; D unresolved. Trimming took 1 base from V and 1 from J, leaving 20 bases between them. The germline gives CDR1 SGHDT, CDR2 YYEEEE. The CDR3 spans 18 residues. The CDR3 region has the DNA TGTGCCAGCAGCTTGATCGGTCGAACGTGGTCGGTCCAAGAGACCCAGTACTTC. Its translation: CASSLIGRTWSVQETQYF.

This clonotype is medium-sized within its sample. The chain combines TRBV12-3 or TRBV12-4 with TRBJ1-5; no firm D call. This CDR3 region has 12 residues. V lost 3 bases to trimming and J lost 2 bases, with 2 bases between them. CDR3: CASSFGNQPQHF. CDR3 in DNA: TGTGCCAGCAGTTTCGGCAATCAGCCCCAGCATTTT.

Here the CDR3 reads CATQREGGHEQYF. The CDR3 DNA follows: TGTGCCACCCAGCGGGAGGGCGGGCACGAGCAGTACTTC. The chain couples TRBV13 to TRBJ2-7; 10 nucleotides match TRBD2. Looked up from germline, CDR1 is PRHDT and CDR2 is FYEKMQ (reference sequence). J lost 5 bases, V lost 10 bases, and 8 bases had no gene match. CDR3 length: 13 amino acids.

This clonotype was detected ten times or more. The genes are TRBV28 and TRBJ2-2; no clear D. Germline values: CDR1 MDHEN, CDR2 SYDVKM. This CDR3 spans 11 amino acids. The V and J ends lost 4 bases and 7 bases respectively, with 4 bases between them. The CDR3 is CASSSLGELFF. The CDR3 DNA reads TGTGCCAGCAGTTCTCTCGGGGAGCTGTTTTTT.

Many counts were recorded for this clonotype. The rearrangement links TRBV10-2 to TRBJ1-5; TRBD1 is a possible D gene (6 bases). CDR3 length equals 13 residues. The V end lost 11 bases, the J end lost 7 bases, and 18 bases lay between the germline ends. Germline-derived CDR1 and CDR2 are WSHSY and SAAADI. The chain's CDR3 is CAASAQGRQPQHF. The CDR3 DNA is TGCGCCGCCTCCGCCCAGGGGAGGCAGCCCCAGCATTTT.

There are many counts of this clonotype. The chain recombines TRBV2 with TRBJ2-5; 7 positions agree with TRBD2. The CDR3 totals 15 residues. Per germline, CDR1 SNHLY and CDR2 FYNNEI. V trimming: 3 bases; J trimming: 2 bases; junction bases outside the gene matches: 6. CDR3 bases: TGTGCCAGCAGTGAGGGGGGGAGGGAACAAGAGACCCAGTACTTC. This codes for CASSEGGREQETQYF.

This clonotype was found many times. The genes are TRBV28 and TRBJ2-1; TRBD2 agrees at 9 bases. J gave up 7 bases and V 3 bases, and 10 bases lay outside the gene matches. The CDR3 runs 16 residues. The germline gives CDR1 MDHEN, CDR2 SYDVKM. CDR3 sequence (DNA): TGTGCCAGCAGTTTCCCTCCAGCGGGAGGAATTAATGAGCAGTTCTTC. Protein: CASSFPPAGGINEQFF.

There are many counts of this clonotype. J is TRBJ2-7 and V is TRBV5-5; D is undetermined. V gave up 4 bases and J gave up 2 bases, with 4 bases separating them. There are 11 residues in the CDR3. The germline CDR1 and CDR2 sequences are SGHKS and YYEKEE (reference sequence). DNA of the CDR3: TGTGCCAGCAGCCTTACCTACGAGCAGTACTTC. It codes for CASSLTYEQYF.

The table lists this clonotype with a few counts. The junction and the germline gene differ at one end; a read error may be behind it. The chain joins TRBV6-1 to TRBJ1-5; tentatively, D is TRBD1 (6 bases). Per the germline V gene, CDR1 is MNHNS and CDR2 is SASEGT. This CDR3 is 17 amino acids long. The CDR3 DNA reads as TGTGCCAGCAGTGAAGCCGTACAGGGATTAAGCAATCAGCCCCAGCGTTTT. Translating gives CASSEAVQGLSNQPQRF.

This clonotype was counted at least ten times. The chain links TRBV5-5 to TRBJ2-7; a possible D gene is TRBD2 (6 bases). The CDR3 length is 13 residues. The germline V and J ends were trimmed by 5 bases and 2 bases, with 11 bases remaining between them. Germline V gene sequence: CDR1 SGHKS, CDR2 YYEKEE (reference sequence). The CDR3 DNA sequence: TGTGCCAGCAGTTTTGGACTAACCTACGAGCAGTACTTC. Translating gives CASSFGLTYEQYF.

This clonotype was recorded at least ten times. The chain's CDR3 is CSASSYEQYF. The CDR3 region has the DNA TGCAGTGCTAGCAGCTACGAGCAGTACTTC. The chain couples TRBV20-1 to TRBJ2-7; D is uncertain. The CDR3 totals 10 residues. Deletions cut 3 bases from V and 3 bases from J, with 3 bases between. Germline assignment: CDR1 DFQATT and CDR2 SNEGSKA (reference sequence).

For this clonotype: A read error may be the cause here, since a much bigger clone is one base away. V gene TRBV13 combines with J gene TRBJ2-2; 7 nucleotides line up with TRBD2. This CDR3 contains 20 residues. Germline loops: CDR1 PRHDT, CDR2 FYEKMQ (reference sequence). The CDR3 DNA follows: TGTGCCAGCAGCTTACCTGAGATCGGATTGGAGGGCGGGAGTGCCGGGGAGCTGCTTTTT. Translation: CASSLPEIGLEGGSAGELLF.

This clonotype was recorded many times. The chain employs TRBV18 and TRBJ1-1; no clear D gene. Trimming took off 2 bases at V and 4 bases at J, with 11 bases between the two ends. There are 14 residues in the CDR3. Germline CDR1 reads KGHSH; CDR2 reads LQKENI. CDR3: CASSPEGSRTEAFF. The CDR3 coding sequence is TGTGCCAGCTCACCAGAAGGATCTCGCACTGAAGCTTTCTTT.

Points on this clonotype: A much bigger clone sits one base away, suggesting this may be a read error. The V call is TRBV28, the J call TRBJ2-7; tentatively, D is TRBD2 (6 bases). The CDR3 totals 14 residues. V was cut by 2 bases and J by 8 bases, with 16 bases left in between. Looked up from germline, CDR1 is MDHEN and CDR2 is SYDVKM. DNA for the CDR3: TGTGCCAGCAGTTTAAGGAGACTAGTTGGTAAGCAGTACTTC. This codes for CASSLRRLVGKQYF.

Concerning this clonotype: One base away lies a much larger clone, so this may be a sequencing read error. This chain links TRBV20-1 with TRBJ1-1, with TRBD1 as a possible D gene (6 bases). Germline CDR1 and CDR2: DFQATT and SNEGSKA (reference sequence). The CDR3 spans 13 residues. Trimming shortened V by 6 bases and J by 10 bases, and 21 bases separated the two germline ends. For the CDR3, the DNA is TGCAGTGCCATCTCTTCAGGGGAAGGTGGAGCTTTCTTT. Its translation is CSAISSGEGGAFF.

There are a few counts of this clonotype. The V gene is TRBV29-1, the J gene TRBJ2-2; D not certain. CDR1 is SQVTM and CDR2 is ANQGSEA in the germline V gene. V lost 5 bases, J lost 7 bases, and 11 bases lay in between. The CDR3 covers 12 residues. The CDR3 region is CSVFDPSGELFF. In DNA form, the CDR3 reads TGCAGCGTTTTCGACCCTAGCGGGGAGCTGTTTTTT.

Note on this clonotype: Possible read error: a much larger clone is one base away. The CDR3 DNA sequence: TGTGCCGGCCGGGACAGGGGTAGCGACGAGCAGTGCTTC. Residues: CAGRDRGSDEQCF. The chain combines TRBV10-3 with TRBJ2-7, with 10 bases that match TRBD1. This CDR3 has 13 residues. CDR1 and CDR2 (germline): ENHRY, SYGVKD.

The chain links TRBV5-5 to TRBJ2-7; D ambiguous. CDR3 length: 12 residues. Deletions cut 1 base from V and 6 bases from J, with 8 bases between. Germline assignment: CDR1 SGHKS and CDR2 YYEKEE (reference sequence). The CDR3 DNA reads TGTGCCAGCAGCTTGAAGGTAGGCGAGCAGTACTTC. It encodes CASSLKVGEQYF. Based on the CDR3 plus reference TRBV5-5 and TRBJ2-7, the full variable domain is DAGVTQSPTHLIKTRGQQVTLRCSPISGHKSVSWYQQVLGQGPQFIFQYYEKEERGRGNFPDRFSARQFPNYSSELNVNALLLGDSALYLCASSLKVGEQYFGPGTRLTVT.

Concerning this clonotype: It may be a read error: a sequence one base away is much more abundant. The V gene is TRBV7-9, the J gene TRBJ2-7; D ambiguous. Germline V gene sequence: CDR1 SEHNR, CDR2 FQNEAQ (reference sequence). There are 13 residues in the CDR3. The CDR3 nucleotides read TGTGCCAGCAGTCCCGGGTGGGCCTACGGGCAGTACTTC. Translated, it gives CASSPGWAYGQYF.

A word on this clonotype: This could be a read error, since a much larger clone is one nucleotide away. The rearrangement links TRBV7-9 to TRBJ2-2; no reliable D call. V lost 1 base to trimming and J lost 1 base, with 4 bases between them. From germline, CDR1 is SEHNR and CDR2 FQNEAQ (reference sequence). The CDR3 covers 14 residues. CDR3 in amino acids: CASSLGMNTGELFF. CDR3 nucleotides: TGTGCCAGCAGCTTAGGTATGAACACCGGGGAGCTGTTTTTT.

At least ten counts were recorded for this clonotype. The chain has TRBV10-2 and TRBJ2-2; D call uncertain. V was cut by 5 bases and J by 7 bases, with 5 bases left in between. There are 11 residues in the CDR3. Germline-derived CDR1 and CDR2 are WSHSY and SAAADI. The CDR3 spells CASSWVGELFF. CDR3 sequence (DNA): TGCGCCAGCAGTTGGGTCGGGGAGCTGTTTTTT.